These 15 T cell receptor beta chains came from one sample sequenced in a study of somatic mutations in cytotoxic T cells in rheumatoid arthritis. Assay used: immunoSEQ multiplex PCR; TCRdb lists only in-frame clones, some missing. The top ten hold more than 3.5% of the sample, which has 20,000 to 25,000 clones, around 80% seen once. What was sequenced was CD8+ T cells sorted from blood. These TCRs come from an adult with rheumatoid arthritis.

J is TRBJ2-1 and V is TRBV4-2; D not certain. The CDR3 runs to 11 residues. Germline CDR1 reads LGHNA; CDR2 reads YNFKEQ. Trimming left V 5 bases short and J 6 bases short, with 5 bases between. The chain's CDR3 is CASSSPNEQFF. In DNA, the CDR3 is TGTGCCAGCAGCTCTCCCAATGAGCAGTTCTTC.

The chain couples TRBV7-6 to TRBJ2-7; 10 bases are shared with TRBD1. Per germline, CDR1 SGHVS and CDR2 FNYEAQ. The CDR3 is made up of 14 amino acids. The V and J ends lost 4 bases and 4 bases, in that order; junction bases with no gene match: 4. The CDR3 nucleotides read TGTGCCAGCAGCTCCCGGGACAGGGGATACGAGCAGTACTTC. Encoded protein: CASSSRDRGYEQYF.

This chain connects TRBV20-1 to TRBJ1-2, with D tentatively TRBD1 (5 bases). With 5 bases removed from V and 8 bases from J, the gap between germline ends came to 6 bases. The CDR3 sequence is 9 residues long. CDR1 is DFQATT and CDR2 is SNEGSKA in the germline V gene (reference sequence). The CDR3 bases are TGCAGTGCTCGGGGGGGCTACACCTTC. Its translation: CSARGGYTF.

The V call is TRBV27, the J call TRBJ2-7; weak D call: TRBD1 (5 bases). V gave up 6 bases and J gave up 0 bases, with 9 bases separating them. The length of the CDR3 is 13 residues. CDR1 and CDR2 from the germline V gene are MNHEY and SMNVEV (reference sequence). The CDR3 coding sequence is TGTGCCAGCAGATACACAGGCTCCTACGAGCAGTACTTC. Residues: CASRYTGSYEQYF.

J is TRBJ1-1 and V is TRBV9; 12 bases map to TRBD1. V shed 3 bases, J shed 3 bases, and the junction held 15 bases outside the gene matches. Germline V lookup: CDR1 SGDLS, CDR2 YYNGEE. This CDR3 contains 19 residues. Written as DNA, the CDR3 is TGTGCCAGCAGCGACTTCACCGGGACAGGGGGCGAGAGGGACACTGAAGCTTTCTTT. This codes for CASSDFTGTGGERDTEAFF.

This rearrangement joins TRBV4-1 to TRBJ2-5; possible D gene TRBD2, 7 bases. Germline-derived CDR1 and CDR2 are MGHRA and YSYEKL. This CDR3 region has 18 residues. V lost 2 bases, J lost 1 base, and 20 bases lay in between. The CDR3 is CASSQWGGTGSLQETQYF. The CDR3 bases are TGCGCCAGCAGCCAATGGGGGGGAACAGGGAGTCTCCAAGAGACCCAGTACTTC.

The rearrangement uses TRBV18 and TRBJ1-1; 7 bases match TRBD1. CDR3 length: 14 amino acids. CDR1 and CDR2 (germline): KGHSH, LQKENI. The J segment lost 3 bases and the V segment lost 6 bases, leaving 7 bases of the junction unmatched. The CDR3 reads CASSQGGKDTEAFF. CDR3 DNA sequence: TGTGCCAGCTCGCAAGGGGGCAAAGACACTGAAGCTTTCTTT.

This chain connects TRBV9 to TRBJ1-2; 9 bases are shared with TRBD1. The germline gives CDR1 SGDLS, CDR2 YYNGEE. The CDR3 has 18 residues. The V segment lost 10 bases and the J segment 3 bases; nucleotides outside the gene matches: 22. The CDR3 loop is CAPRGLFEQGAGDYGYTF. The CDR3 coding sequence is TGTGCCCCCCGGGGGCTGTTCGAACAGGGGGCGGGGGACTATGGCTACACCTTC.

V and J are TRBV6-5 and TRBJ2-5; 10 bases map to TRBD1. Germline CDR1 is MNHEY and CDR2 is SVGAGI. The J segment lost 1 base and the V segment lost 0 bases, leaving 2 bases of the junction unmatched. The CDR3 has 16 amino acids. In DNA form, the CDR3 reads TGTGCCAGCAGTTACTCGGGACAGGGGCCCCAAGAGACCCAGTACTTC. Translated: CASSYSGQGPQETQYF.

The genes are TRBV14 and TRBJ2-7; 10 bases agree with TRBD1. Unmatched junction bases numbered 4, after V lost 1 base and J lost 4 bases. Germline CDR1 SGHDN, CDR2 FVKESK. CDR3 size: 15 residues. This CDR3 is CASSQVLGQGYEQYF. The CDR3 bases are TGTGCCAGCAGCCAAGTTTTGGGACAGGGGTACGAGCAGTACTTC.

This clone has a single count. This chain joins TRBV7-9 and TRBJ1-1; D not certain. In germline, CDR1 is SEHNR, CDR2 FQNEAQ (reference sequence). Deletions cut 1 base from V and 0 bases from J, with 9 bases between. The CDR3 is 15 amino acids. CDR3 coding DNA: TGTGCCAGCAGCTTAGTGGGTGGAATGAACACTGAAGCTTTCTTT. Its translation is CASSLVGGMNTEAFF.

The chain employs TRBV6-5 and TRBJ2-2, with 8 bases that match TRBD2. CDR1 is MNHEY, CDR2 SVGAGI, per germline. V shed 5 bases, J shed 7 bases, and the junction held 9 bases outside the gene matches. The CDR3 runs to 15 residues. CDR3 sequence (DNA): TGTGCCAGCAGTCCCTATCCGGGGGGGAGCGGGGAGCTGTTTTTT. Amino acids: CASSPYPGGSGELFF.

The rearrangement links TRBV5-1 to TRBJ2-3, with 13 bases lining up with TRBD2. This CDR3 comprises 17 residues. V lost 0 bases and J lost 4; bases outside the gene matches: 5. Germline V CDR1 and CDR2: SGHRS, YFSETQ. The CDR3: CASSLETSGGEADTQYF. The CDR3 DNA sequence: TGCGCCAGCAGCTTGGAAACTAGCGGGGGGGAGGCAGATACGCAGTATTTT. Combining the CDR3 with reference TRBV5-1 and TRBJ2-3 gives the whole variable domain KAGVTQTPRYLIKTRGQQVTLSCSPISGHRSVSWYQQTPGQGLQFLFEYFSETQRNKGNFPGRFSGRQFSNSRSEMNVSTLELGDSALYLCASSLETSGGEADTQYFGPGTRLTVL.

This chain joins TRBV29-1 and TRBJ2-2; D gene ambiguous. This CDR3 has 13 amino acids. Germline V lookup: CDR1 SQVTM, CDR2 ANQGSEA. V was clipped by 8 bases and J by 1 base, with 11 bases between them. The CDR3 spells CSFNWENTGELFF. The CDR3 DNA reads TGCAGCTTTAACTGGGAGAACACCGGGGAGCTGTTTTTT.

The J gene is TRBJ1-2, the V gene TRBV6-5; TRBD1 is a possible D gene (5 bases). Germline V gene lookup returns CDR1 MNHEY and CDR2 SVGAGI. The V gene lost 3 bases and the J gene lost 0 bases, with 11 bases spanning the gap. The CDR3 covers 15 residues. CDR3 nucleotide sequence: TGTGCCAGCAGTTATCCGACGACAGCTAACTATGGCTACACCTTC. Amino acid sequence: CASSYPTTANYGYTF.